A single T cell receptor (beta chain) is shown here with its context. No antigen is known for it. These data originate in a study of T cell repertoires in cytomegalovirus infection. Overall study results and limits: The cumulative frequency of public TCR beta families identified carriers of CMV plus the relevant HLA.

TCRdb reprocessed the reads via MiXCR and lists one record per CDR3 protein. The sample has around 440,000 distinct CDR3 sequences, roughly 10% seen once. The CDR3 totals 14 residues. Germline V gene lookup returns CDR1 MNHEY and CDR2 SVGAGI. Trimming removed 0 bases at V and 4 bases at J, with 9 bases between. The receptor was derived from a human donor in good health (CMV status not recorded). Some clones in this sample may be carry-over from other donors' samples. The gene calls are TRBV6-5 and TRBJ2-5; D is ambiguous. The sequenced material came from PBMCs. The CDR3 bases are TGTGCCAGCAGTTACTCGAAAGCTGGAGAGACCCAGTACTTC. Encoded protein: CASSYSKAGETQYF.